What follows is one T cell receptor (beta chain) and its context. The entry originates in a study of CD8+CD57+ T cells in acquired aplastic anemia. Study details: Sorted cells (CD4+ and CD8+) yielded DNA amounts that averaged roughly 3.2 ug.

The V and J ends lost 5 bases and 11 bases respectively, with 13 bases between them. This CDR3 contains 13 residues. Profiles of TCR beta VDJ and CDR3 were generated from a genomic DNA template. TCRdb ran MiXCR on the reads and lists one entry per CDR3 protein. The top ten clones hold 46% of a sample with under 200,000 distinct CDR3 sequences, 64% of them seen once. The V call is TRBV12-3 or TRBV12-4, the J call TRBJ1-6; D is unclear. The sample was sorted CD4+, CD8+, or CD8+CD57+ T cells (not recorded which) from PBMCs. This TCR derives from a human donor with severe aplastic anemia or a healthy control (not recorded which). CDR3 coding DNA: TGTGCCAGCAGTCTCCGAGGAATGACACCCCTCCACTTT. This encodes CASSLRGMTPLHF.